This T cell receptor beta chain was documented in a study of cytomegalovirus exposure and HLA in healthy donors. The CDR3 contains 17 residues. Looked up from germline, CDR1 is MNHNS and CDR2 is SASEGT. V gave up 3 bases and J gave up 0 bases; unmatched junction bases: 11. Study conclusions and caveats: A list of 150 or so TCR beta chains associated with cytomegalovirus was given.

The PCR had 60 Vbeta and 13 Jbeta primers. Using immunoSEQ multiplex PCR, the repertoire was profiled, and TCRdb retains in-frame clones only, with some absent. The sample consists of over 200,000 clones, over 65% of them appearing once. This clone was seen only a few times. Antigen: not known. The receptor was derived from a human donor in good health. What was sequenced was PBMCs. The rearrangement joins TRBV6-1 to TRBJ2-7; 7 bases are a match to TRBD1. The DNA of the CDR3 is TGTGCCAGCAGTGAGGACAGGCTCCCCGCTAGCTCCTACGAGCAGTACTTC. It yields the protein CASSEDRLPASSYEQYF.